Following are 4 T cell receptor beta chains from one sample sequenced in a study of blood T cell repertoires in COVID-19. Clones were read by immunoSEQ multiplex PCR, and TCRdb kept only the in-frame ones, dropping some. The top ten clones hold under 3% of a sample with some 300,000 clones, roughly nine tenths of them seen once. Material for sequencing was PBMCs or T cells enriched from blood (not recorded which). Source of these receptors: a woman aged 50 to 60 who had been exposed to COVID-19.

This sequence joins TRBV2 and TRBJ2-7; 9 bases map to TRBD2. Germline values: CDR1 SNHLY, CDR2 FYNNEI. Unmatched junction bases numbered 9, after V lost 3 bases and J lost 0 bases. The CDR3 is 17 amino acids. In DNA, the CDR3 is TGTGCCAGCAGTGAGTTCAGCGGGGGGATAATCTCCTACGAGCAGTACTTC. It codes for CASSEFSGGIISYEQYF.

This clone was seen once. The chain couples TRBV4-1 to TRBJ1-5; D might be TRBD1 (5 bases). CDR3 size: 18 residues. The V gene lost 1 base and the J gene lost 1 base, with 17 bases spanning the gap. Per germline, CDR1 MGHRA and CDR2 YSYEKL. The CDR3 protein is CASSQGTLGGKSNQPQHF. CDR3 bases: TGCGCCAGCAGCCAAGGGACGCTGGGGGGGAAGAGCAATCAGCCCCAGCATTTT.

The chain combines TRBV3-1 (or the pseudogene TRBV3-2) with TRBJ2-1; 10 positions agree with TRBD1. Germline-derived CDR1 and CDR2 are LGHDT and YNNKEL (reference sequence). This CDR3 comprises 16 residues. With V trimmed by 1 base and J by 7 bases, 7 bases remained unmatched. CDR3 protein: CASSQVLTGGLNEQFF. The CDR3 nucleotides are TGTGCCAGCAGCCAAGTTTTGACAGGGGGCTTAAATGAGCAGTTCTTC.

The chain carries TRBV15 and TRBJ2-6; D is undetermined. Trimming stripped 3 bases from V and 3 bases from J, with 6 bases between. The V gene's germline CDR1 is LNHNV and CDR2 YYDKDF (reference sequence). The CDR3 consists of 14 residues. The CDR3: CATSSGLGANVLTF. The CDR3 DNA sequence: TGTGCCACCAGCAGTGGGCTTGGGGCCAACGTCCTGACTTTC.